This T cell receptor beta chain was captured in a study of human T cells and chemical hapten exposure. V dropped 7 bases and J dropped 5 bases, with 21 bases sitting between them. Germline CDR1 is DFQATT and CDR2 is SNEGSKA (reference sequence). The CDR3 has 14 residues. TCRdb independently ran MiXCR on the RACE reads; one entry per CDR3 protein. Among 270,000 or so distinct CDR3 sequences listed, about 7.7% were seen once. The time point denotes: pre-sensitization, week 0. Specified treatment: therapeutic diphenylcyclopropenone sensitization with weekly scalp DPC. The sequence was obtained from a man in his late teens or twenties with alopecia areata. Some clones in this sample may be carry-over from other donors' samples. This specimen consisted of whole blood, obtained in connection with sensitization to the hapten diphenylcyclopropenone (DPC). V usage is TRBV20-1 and J usage is TRBJ2-7; tentatively, D is TRBD1 (7 bases). The CDR3 bases are TGCAGTGGTAGCGGTGGGGGGACAGTAAACGAGCAGTACTTC. The encoded protein is CSGSGGGTVNEQYF.